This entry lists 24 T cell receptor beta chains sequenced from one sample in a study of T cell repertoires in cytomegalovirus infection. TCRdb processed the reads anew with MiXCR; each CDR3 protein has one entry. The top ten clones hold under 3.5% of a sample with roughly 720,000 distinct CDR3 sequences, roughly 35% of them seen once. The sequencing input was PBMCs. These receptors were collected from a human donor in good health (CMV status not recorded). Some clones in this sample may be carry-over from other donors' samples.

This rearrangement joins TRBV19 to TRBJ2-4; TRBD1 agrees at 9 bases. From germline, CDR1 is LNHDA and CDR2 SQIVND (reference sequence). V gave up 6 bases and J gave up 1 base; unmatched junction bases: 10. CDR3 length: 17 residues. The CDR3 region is CASRPGQGLYAKNIQYF. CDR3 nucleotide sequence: TGTGCCAGTAGGCCGGGACAGGGCTTATATGCCAAAAACATTCAGTACTTC.

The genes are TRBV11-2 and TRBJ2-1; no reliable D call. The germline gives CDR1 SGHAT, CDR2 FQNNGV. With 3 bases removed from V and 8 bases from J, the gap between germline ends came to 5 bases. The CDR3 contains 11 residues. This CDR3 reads CASSFMYEQFF. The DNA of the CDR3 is TGTGCCAGCAGCTTTATGTATGAGCAGTTCTTC.

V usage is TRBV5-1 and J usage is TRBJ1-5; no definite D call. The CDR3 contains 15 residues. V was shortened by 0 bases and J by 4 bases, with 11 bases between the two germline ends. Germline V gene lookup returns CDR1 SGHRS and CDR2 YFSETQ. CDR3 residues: CASSLEGGKNQPQHF. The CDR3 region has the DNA TGCGCCAGCAGCTTGGAAGGAGGCAAAAATCAGCCCCAGCATTTT.

The CDR3 reads CASSLLTGRQGRLYGYTF. DNA of the CDR3: TGTGCCAGCAGCTTACTTACGGGGCGACAGGGGCGATTATATGGCTACACCTTC. The rearrangement joins TRBV11-2 to TRBJ1-2, with 8 bases identical to TRBD1. Trimming at V came to 2 bases and at J to 5 bases, leaving 16 bases not matched to a gene. Germline-derived CDR1 and CDR2 are SGHAT and FQNNGV. This CDR3 region has 18 residues.

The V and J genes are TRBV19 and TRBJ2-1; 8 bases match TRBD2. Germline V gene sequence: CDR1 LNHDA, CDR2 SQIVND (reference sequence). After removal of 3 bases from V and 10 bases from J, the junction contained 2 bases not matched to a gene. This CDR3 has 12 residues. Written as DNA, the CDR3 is TGTGCCAGTAGTATGGCGGGGGGAGAGCAGTTCTTC. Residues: CASSMAGGEQFF.

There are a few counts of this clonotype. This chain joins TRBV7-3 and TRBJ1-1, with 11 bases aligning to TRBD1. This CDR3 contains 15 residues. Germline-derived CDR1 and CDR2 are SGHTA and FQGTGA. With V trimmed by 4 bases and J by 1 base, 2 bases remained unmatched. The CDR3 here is CASSSGQGGNTEAFF. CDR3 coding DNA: TGTGCCAGCAGCTCGGGACAGGGGGGGAACACTGAAGCTTTCTTT.

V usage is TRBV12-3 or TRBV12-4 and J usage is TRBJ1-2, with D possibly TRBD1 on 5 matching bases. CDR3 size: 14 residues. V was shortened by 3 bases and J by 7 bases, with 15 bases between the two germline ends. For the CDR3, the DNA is TGTGCCAGCAGTTTGCGGGGGTCCCGGGGTGGCTACACCTTC. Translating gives CASSLRGSRGGYTF.

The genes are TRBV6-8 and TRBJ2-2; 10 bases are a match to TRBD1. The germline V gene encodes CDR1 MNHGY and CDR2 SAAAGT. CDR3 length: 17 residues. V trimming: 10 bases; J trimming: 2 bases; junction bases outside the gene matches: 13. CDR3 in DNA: TGTGCCACCCATCCTTCCGTGACAGGGGGCAACACCGGGGAGCTGTTTTTT. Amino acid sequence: CATHPSVTGGNTGELFF.

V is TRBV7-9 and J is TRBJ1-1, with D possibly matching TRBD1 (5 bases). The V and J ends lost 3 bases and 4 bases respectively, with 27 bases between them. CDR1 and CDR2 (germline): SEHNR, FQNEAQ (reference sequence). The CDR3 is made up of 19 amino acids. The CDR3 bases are TGTGCCAGCAGCTTGTTCAAGCCCCGCACAGGACGATATGCCACTGAAGCTTTCTTT. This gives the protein CASSLFKPRTGRYATEAFF.

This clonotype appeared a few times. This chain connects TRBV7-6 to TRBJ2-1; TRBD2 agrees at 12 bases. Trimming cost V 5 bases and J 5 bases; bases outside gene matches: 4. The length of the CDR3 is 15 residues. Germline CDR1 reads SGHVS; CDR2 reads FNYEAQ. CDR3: CASSRLAGADNEQFF. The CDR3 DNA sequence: TGTGCCAGCAGCCGACTAGCGGGAGCTGACAATGAGCAGTTCTTC. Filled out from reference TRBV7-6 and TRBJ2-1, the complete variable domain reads GAGVSQSPRYKVTKRGQDVALRCDPISGHVSLYWYRQALGQGPEFLTYFNYEAQQDKSGLPNDRFSAERPEGSISTLTIQRTEQRDSAMYRCASSRLAGADNEQFFGPGTRLTVL.

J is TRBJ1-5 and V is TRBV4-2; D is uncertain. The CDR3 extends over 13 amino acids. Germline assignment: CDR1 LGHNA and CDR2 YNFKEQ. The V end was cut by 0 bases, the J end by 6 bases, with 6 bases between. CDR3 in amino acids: CASSQEGPQPQHF. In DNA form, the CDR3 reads TGTGCCAGCAGCCAAGAAGGGCCTCAGCCCCAGCATTTT.

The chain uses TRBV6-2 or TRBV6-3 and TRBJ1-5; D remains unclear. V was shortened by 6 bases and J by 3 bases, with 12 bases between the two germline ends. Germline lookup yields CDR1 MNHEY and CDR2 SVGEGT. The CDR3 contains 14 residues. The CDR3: CASSIGSLNQPQHF. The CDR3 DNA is TGTGCCAGCAGCATTGGATCACTCAATCAGCCCCAGCATTTT.

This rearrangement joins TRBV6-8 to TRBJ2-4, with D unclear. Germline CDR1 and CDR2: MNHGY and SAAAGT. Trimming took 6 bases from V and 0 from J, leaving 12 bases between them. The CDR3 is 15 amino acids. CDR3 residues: CASSSDLLAKNIQYF. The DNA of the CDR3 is TGTGCCAGCAGCTCCGACTTGTTAGCCAAAAACATTCAGTACTTC.

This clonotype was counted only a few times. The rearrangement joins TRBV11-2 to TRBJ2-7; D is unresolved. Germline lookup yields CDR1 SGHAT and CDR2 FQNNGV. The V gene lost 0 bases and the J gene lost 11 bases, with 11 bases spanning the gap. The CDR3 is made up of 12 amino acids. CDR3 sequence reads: CASSLDGSRKYF. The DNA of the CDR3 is TGTGCCAGCAGCTTAGACGGTTCGCGCAAGTACTTC.

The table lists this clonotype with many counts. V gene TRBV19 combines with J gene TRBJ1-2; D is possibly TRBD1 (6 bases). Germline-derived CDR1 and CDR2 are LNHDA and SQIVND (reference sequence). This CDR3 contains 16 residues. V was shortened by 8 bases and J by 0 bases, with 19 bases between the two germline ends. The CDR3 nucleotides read TGTGCCAGTTGGACACCTGGGGACATAGCTAACTATGGCTACACCTTC. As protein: CASWTPGDIANYGYTF. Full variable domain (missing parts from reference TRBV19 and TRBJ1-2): DGGITQSPKYLFRKEGQNVTLSCEQNLNHDAMYWYRQDPGQGLRLIYYSQIVNDFQKGDIAEGYSVSREKKESFPLTVTSAQKNPTAFYLCASWTPGDIANYGYTFGSGTRLTVV.

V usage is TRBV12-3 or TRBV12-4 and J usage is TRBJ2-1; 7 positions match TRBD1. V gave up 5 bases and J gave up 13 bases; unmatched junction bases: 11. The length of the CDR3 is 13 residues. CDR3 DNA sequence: TGTGCCAGCAGTCTCATTACCGGGACAGCCCAGTTCTTC. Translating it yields CASSLITGTAQFF.

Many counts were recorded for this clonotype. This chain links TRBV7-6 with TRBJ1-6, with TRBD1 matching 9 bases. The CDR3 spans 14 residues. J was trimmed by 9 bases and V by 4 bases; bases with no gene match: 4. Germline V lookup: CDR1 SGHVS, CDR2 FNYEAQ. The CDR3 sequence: CASSSGQGTSPLHF. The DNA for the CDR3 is TGTGCCAGCAGCTCCGGACAGGGGACTTCACCCCTCCACTTT.

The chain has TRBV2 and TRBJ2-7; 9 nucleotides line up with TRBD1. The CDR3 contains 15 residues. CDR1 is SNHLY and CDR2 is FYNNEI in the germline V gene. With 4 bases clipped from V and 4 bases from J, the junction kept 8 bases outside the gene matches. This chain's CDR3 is CASSGYRDRAYEQYF. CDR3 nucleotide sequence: TGTGCCAGCAGTGGATACCGGGACAGGGCATACGAGCAGTACTTC.

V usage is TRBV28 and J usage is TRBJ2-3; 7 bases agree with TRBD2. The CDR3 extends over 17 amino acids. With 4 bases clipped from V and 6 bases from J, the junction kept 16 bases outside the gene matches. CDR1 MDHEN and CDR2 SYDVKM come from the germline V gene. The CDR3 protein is CASSSTGAGAVADTQYF. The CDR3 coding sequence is TGTGCCAGCAGTTCCACCGGGGCGGGAGCGGTCGCGGATACGCAGTATTTT. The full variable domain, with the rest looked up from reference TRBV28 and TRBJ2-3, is DVKVTQSSRYLVKRTGEKVFLECVQDMDHENMFWYRQDPGLGLRLIYFSYDVKMKEKGDIPEGYSVSREKKERFSLILESASTNQTSMYLCASSSTGAGAVADTQYFGPGTRLTVL.

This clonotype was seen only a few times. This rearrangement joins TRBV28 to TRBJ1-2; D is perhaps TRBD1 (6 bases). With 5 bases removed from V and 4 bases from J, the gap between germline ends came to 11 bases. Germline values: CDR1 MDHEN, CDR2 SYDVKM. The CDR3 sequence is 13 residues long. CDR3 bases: TGTGCCAGCAGTGGCGGGACACCCTATGGCTACACCTTC. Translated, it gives CASSGGTPYGYTF.

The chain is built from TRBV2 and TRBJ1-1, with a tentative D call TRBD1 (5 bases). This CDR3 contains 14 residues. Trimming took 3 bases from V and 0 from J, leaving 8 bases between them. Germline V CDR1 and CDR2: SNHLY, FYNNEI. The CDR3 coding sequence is TGTGCCAGCAGTGAGGGGGACCTGAACACTGAAGCTTTCTTT. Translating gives CASSEGDLNTEAFF.

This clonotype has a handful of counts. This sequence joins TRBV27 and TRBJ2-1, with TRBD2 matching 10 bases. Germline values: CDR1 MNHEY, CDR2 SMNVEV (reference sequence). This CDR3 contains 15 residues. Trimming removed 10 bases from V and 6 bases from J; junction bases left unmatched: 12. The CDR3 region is CATRLEAGGPNEQFF. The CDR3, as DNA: TGTGCCACCAGGTTAGAAGCGGGAGGGCCCAATGAGCAGTTCTTC.

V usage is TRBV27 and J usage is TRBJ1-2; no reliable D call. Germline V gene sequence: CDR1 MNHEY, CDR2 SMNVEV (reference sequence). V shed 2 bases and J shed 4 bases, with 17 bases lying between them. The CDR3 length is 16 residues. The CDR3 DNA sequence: TGTGCCAGCAGTTTACGTCCCAGGAACCGAATCTATGGCTACACCTTC. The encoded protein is CASSLRPRNRIYGYTF.

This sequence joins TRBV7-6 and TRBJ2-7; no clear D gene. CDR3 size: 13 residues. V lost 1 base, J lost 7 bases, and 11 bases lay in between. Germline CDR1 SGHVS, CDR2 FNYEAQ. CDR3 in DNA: TGTGCCAGCAGCTTAGACGTGGAAGGGGAGCAGTACTTC. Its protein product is CASSLDVEGEQYF.